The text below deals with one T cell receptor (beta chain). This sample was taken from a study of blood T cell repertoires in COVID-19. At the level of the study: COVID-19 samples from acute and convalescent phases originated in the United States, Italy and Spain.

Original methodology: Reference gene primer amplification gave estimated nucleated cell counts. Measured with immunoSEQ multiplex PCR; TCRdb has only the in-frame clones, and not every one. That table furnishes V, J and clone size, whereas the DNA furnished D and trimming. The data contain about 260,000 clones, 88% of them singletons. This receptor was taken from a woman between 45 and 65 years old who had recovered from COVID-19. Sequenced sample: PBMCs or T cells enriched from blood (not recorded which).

The CDR3, as DNA: TGTGCCAGCAGCTTAGGGGCCGCTCCGGGGACTGAAGCTTTCTTT. It specifies CASSLGAAPGTEAFF. This chain connects TRBV11-3 to TRBJ1-1; D is ambiguous. Per the germline V gene, CDR1 is SGHNT and CDR2 is YENEEA. The CDR3 spans 15 residues. Trimming cost V 1 base and J 5 bases, with 14 bases left between them. The variable domain in full, with the rest retrieved from reference TRBV11-3 and TRBJ1-1, is EAGVVQSPRYKIIEKKQPVAFWCNPISGHNTLYWYLQNLGQGPELLIRYENEEAVDDSQLPKDRFSAERLKGVDSTLKIQPAELGDSAVYLCASSLGAAPGTEAFFGQGTRLTVV.